This T cell receptor (beta chain) was observed in a study of shared T cell receptors in the human thymus. CDR1 and CDR2 (germline): GTSNPN, SVGIG (reference sequence). This CDR3 has 16 residues. Unmatched junction bases numbered 14, after V lost 3 bases and J lost 4 bases. Here immunoSEQ multiplex PCR was the method, and the copy in TCRdb shows in-frame clones only, minus some. Counted here are about 660,000 clones, roughly 86% occurring once; the ten biggest clones make up just under 0.0095%. The data were also submitted as part of a second study, on human thymus T cells. That work states: The source of the thymus tissue was resections taken during corrective heart surgery.

The V gene is TRBV30, the J gene TRBJ1-1; TRBD1 matches at 7 bases. The sample comprised thymocytes. This TCR came from a boy under two years old with a congenital heart defect. The CDR3 region has the DNA TGTGCCTGGAGGACAGGGAAGAACGTACCCGTCACTGAAGCTTTCTTT. This codes for CAWRTGKNVPVTEAFF.